Below, 3 T cell receptor beta chains from the same sample are listed, as sequenced in a study of cytomegalovirus exposure and HLA in healthy donors. Primers included in the PCR were 60 Vbeta and 13 Jbeta primers. Sequencing was performed with immunoSEQ multiplex PCR; in TCRdb, only in-frame clones are kept and a portion is missing. There are 150,000 to 200,000 clones in the sample; approximately 67% occur only once, and around 3% lies in the top ten. Sequences were obtained from PBMCs. All receptors derive from a man aged 35 to 55 in good health and CMV-seronegative.

This chain uses TRBV13 with TRBJ2-1; tentatively, D is TRBD2 (5 bases). Germline assignment: CDR1 PRHDT and CDR2 FYEKMQ (reference sequence). The CDR3 is 16 residues long. Trimming removed 5 bases at V and 2 bases at J, with 16 bases between. The CDR3 spells CASSILGRRAYNEQFF. CDR3 DNA: TGTGCCAGCAGCATACTAGGACGAAGGGCCTACAATGAGCAGTTCTTC.

V gene TRBV7-8 combines with J gene TRBJ1-1; possibly TRBD1 for D (6 bases). Trimming took off 5 bases at V and 6 bases at J, with 16 bases between the two ends. CDR3 size: 14 residues. CDR1 and CDR2 from the germline V gene are SGHVS and FQNEAQ. The CDR3 here is CASSLTGKGPEAFF. The CDR3 DNA sequence: TGTGCCAGCAGCCTGACAGGCAAAGGCCCTGAAGCTTTCTTT.

J is TRBJ2-5 and V is TRBV7-9; the D gene is possibly TRBD2 (6 bases). The CDR3 extends over 15 amino acids. V was pared by 3 bases and J by 1 base, with 12 bases between. Germline loops: CDR1 SEHNR, CDR2 FQNEAQ (reference sequence). DNA for the CDR3: TGTGCCAGCAGCTTCTCCCTTAGCGGCCAAGAGACCCAGTACTTC. This sequence encodes CASSFSLSGQETQYF.